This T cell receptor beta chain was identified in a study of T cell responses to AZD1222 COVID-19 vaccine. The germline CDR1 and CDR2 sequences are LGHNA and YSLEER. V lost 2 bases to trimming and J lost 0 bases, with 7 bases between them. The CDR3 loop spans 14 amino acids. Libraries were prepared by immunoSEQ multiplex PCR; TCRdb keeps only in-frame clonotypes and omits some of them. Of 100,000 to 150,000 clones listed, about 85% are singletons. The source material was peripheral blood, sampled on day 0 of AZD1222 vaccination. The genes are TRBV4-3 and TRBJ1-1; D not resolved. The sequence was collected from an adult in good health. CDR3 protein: CASSQRAMNTEAFF. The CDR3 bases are TGCGCCAGCAGCCAAAGGGCAATGAACACTGAAGCTTTCTTT.